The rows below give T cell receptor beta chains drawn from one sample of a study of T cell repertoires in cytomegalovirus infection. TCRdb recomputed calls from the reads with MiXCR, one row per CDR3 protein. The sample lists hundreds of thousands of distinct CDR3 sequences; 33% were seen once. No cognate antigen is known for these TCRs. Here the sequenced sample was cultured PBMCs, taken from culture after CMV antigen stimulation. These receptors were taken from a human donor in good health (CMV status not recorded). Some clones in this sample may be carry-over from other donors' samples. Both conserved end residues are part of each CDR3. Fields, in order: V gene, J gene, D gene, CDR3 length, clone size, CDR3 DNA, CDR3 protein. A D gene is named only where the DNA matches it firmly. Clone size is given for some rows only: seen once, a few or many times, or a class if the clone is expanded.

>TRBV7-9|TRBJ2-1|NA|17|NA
TGTGCCAGCAGCCGAGGAGGGACAGCGGGAGATGGCTATGAGCAGTTCTTC
CASSRGGTAGDGYEQFF
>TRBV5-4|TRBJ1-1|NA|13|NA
TGTGCCAGCAGTTGGGATTCCCGCACTGAAGCTTTCTTT
CASSWDSRTEAFF
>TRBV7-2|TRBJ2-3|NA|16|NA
TGTGCCAGCAGCTTTGGTGGGATCGGGGGCACAGATACGCAGTATTTT
CASSFGGIGGTDTQYF
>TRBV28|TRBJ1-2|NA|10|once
TGTGCCAGCAGGGAAGTAGGCTACACCTTC
CASREVGYTF
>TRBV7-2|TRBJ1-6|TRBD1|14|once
TGTGCCAGCAGCTCGGGACAGACTAATTCACCCCTCCACTTT
CASSSGQTNSPLHF
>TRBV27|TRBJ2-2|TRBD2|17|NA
TGTGCCAGCAGTTTATCCCTAGCGGGAGCTGGCACCGGGGAGCTGTTTTTT
CASSLSLAGAGTGELFF
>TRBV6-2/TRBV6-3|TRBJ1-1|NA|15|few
TGTGCCAGCAGTCAGGACTTCGGGTTTGGCACTGAAGCTTTCTTT
CASSQDFGFGTEAFF
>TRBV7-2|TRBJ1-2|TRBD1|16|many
TGTGCCAGCACCCACCAAGGACAAACAGGGGCCTATGGCTACACCTTC
CASTHQGQTGAYGYTF
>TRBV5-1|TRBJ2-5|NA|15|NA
TGCGCCAGCAGCTTGGTGCCTAGCGAACAAGAGACCCAGTACTTC
CASSLVPSEQETQYF
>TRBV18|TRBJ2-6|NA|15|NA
TGTGCCAGCTCACTGGAAGGGATTGGGGCCAACGTCCTGACTTTC
CASSLEGIGANVLTF
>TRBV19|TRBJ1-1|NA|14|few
TGTGCCAGTAGGGATGGGGGTACAAAAACTGAAGCTTTCTTT
CASRDGGTKTEAFF
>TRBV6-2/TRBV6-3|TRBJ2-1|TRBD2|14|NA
TGTGCCAGCAGTTACGGGACTAGACTCAATGAGCAGTTCTTC
CASSYGTRLNEQFF
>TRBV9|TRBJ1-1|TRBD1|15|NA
TGTGCCAGCAGCGTAGATGGACAGGGGAACACTGAAGCTTTCTTT
CASSVDGQGNTEAFF
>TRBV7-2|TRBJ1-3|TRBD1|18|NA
TGTGCCAGCAGCTTATCAAGGACAGGGAGAGGAGCTGGAAACACCATATATTTT
CASSLSRTGRGAGNTIYF
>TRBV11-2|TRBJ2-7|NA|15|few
TGTGCCAGCAGCCGCGGAAGGTTTGCTCACTACCAGCAGTACTTC
CASSRGRFAHYQQYF